This is a list of T cell receptor beta chains from one sample in a study of blood T cell repertoires in COVID-19. Data came from immunoSEQ multiplex PCR; TCRdb stores just in-frame clones and leaves some out. Seen here are about 230,000 clones, just over 85% observed once, and the top ten hold roughly 10%. The material sequenced was peripheral blood. The receptors originated from a man in his fifties or sixties with COVID-19, enrolled during active disease. Each CDR3 is given with its conserved first and last residue. The order of the fields is V gene, J gene, CDR3 length, D gene, clone size, CDR3 DNA, CDR3 protein. The D gene is left open where the match is weak. Some rows have no size entry. The others give once, few or many, or a class for an expanded clone.

TRBV10-1,TRBJ1-1,13,TRBD1,-,TGCGCCAGCCAGTTGGGGACAGGGACTGAAGCTTTCTTT,CASQLGTGTEAFF
TRBV9,TRBJ2-3,13,-,once,TGTGCCAGCAGCGTACTGAGCACAGATACGCAGTATTTT,CASSVLSTDTQYF
TRBV7-2,TRBJ2-5,15,-,-,TGTGCCAGCAGCTTAGCACTCTCGTACCAAGAGACCCAGTACTTC,CASSLALSYQETQYF
TRBV19,TRBJ2-1,14,-,-,TGTGCCAGTAGTATTGGGACTTTGTACAATGAGCAGTTCTTC,CASSIGTLYNEQFF
TRBV2,TRBJ1-4,12,-,many,TGTGCCAGCAGTGAACAGGGTGAAAAACTGTTTTTT,CASSEQGEKLFF
TRBV19,TRBJ2-7,15,TRBD1,-,TGTGCCAGTAGTATAGGGGGAACAGGGGGCCACGAGCAGTACTTC,CASSIGGTGGHEQYF
TRBV7-9,TRBJ2-6,18,TRBD1,-,TGTGCCAGCAGCTTAGATAGGACAGGGAGTTCTGGGGCCAACGTCCTGACTTTC,CASSLDRTGSSGANVLTF
TRBV9,TRBJ2-1,16,-,-,TGTGCCAGCAGCTCCGGCGTGCAGGCGGGGTACAATGAGCAGTTCTTC,CASSSGVQAGYNEQFF
TRBV5-4,TRBJ2-4,16,TRBD2,-,TGTGCCAGCAGCTTGCTAGCGGGAGATCCCAAAAACATTCAGTACTTC,CASSLLAGDPKNIQYF
TRBV6-1,TRBJ2-3,13,-,-,TGTGCCAGCAGTGAAGGAGTGGAGGATACGCAGTATTTT,CASSEGVEDTQYF
TRBV6-6,TRBJ2-2,16,-,once,TGTGCCAGCAGCATCACAGTGGTTGCGAACACCGGGGAGCTGTTTTTT,CASSITVVANTGELFF
TRBV14,TRBJ2-1,16,TRBD2,-,TGTGCCAGCAGCCATAGCGGGGGGCAGACTTGGGAGGAGCAGTTCTTC,CASSHSGGQTWEEQFF
TRBV20-1,TRBJ1-2,11,-,-,TGCAGTGCTGGCCAGGGGAGGGACTACACCTTC,CSAGQGRDYTF
TRBV6-6,TRBJ2-7,16,TRBD1,-,TGTGCCAGCAGTTACGCGAACAGGGGCAACCAATACGAGCAGTACTTC,CASSYANRGNQYEQYF
TRBV6-2/TRBV6-3,TRBJ2-1,15,-,-,TGTGCCAGCAGCTGGGACTCTTACTCCTACAATGAGCAGTTCTTC,CASSWDSYSYNEQFF
TRBV19,TRBJ1-1,12,-,-,TGTGCCAGTAGAGGAGTTAACACTGAAGCTTTCTTT,CASRGVNTEAFF
TRBV6-5,TRBJ1-2,13,TRBD1,-,TGTGCCAGCACTCCCGGACAGGGGGGAAGCTACACCTTC,CASTPGQGGSYTF
TRBV10-2,TRBJ2-2,16,TRBD1,-,TGCGCCAGCAGGGGGACAGGGACTTCCCACGGCGGGGAGCTGTTTTTT,CASRGTGTSHGGELFF
TRBV27,TRBJ1-6,15,TRBD1,-,TGTGCCAGCAGTGTAAAGACAGGGAGCAATTCACCCCTCCACTTT,CASSVKTGSNSPLHF
TRBV7-8,TRBJ1-1,14,TRBD1,-,TGTGCCAGCAGCTCGGGGACAGGTAGCACTGAAGCTTTCTTT,CASSSGTGSTEAFF
TRBV10-3,TRBJ1-2,16,-,-,TGTGCCATCAGTGAGTCAGAACAGGGTTATTCCTATGGCTACACCTTC,CAISESEQGYSYGYTF
TRBV3-1/TRBV3-2,TRBJ1-2,17,TRBD1,-,TGTGCCAGCAGCCAAGATGCGGATACAGGGGGCGGTTATGGCTACACCTTC,CASSQDADTGGGYGYTF
TRBV15,TRBJ1-6,14,TRBD1,-,TGTGCCACCAGCAGAGTAGGGGGCACTTCACCCCTCCACTTT,CATSRVGGTSPLHF
TRBV6-5,TRBJ2-1,14,TRBD2,-,TGTGCCAGCAGAGGACTAGCCGTCTACAATGAGCAGTTCTTC,CASRGLAVYNEQFF
TRBV5-6,TRBJ1-1,12,-,-,TGTGCCAGCAGCGGGGGGTACACTGAAGCTTTCTTT,CASSGGYTEAFF
TRBV12-3/TRBV12-4,TRBJ2-7,12,-,-,TGTGCCAGCAGTCCAGAGGGTTACGAGCAGTACTTC,CASSPEGYEQYF
TRBV18,TRBJ1-2,16,TRBD1,-,TGTGCCAGCTCACCATCTTTGGGACAGGGACCGGAAGGCTACACCTTC,CASSPSLGQGPEGYTF
TRBV9,TRBJ2-1,14,-,-,TGTGCCAGCAGCGTAGGTACAGGGAATAATGAGCAGTTCTTC,CASSVGTGNNEQFF
TRBV5-5,TRBJ1-1,15,TRBD1,-,TGTGCCAGCAGCACCACCGGGACAGTGAACACTGAAGCTTTCTTT,CASSTTGTVNTEAFF
TRBV18,TRBJ1-2,15,TRBD1,-,TGTGCCAGCTCACCCCGGACAGGGAGAGACTATGGCTACACCTTC,CASSPRTGRDYGYTF
TRBV5-1,TRBJ2-1,16,TRBD2,-,TGCGCCAGCAGCTGGGGACTAGCGGTATCCTACAATGAGCAGTTCTTC,CASSWGLAVSYNEQFF
TRBV6-5,TRBJ1-6,15,TRBD1,-,TGTGCCAGCAGTCCCAGGGGACAGGGAAGTTCACCCCTCCACTTT,CASSPRGQGSSPLHF
TRBV6-1,TRBJ2-7,15,-,-,TGTGCCAGCAGTGAATTTGGTGTAGCTATCTACGAGCAGTACTTC,CASSEFGVAIYEQYF
TRBV7-2,TRBJ2-2,12,-,-,TGTGCCAGCAGCTACGAGGCCGGGGAGCTGTTTTTT,CASSYEAGELFF
TRBV24-1,TRBJ1-6,15,TRBD1,-,TGTGCCACCCCCGGGACAGGGGGCGCTTATTCACCCCTCCACTTT,CATPGTGGAYSPLHF
TRBV3-1/TRBV3-2,TRBJ2-2,16,-,-,TGTGCCAGCAGCCGTGGAGTAGCGGATAACACCGGGGAGCTGTTTTTT,CASSRGVADNTGELFF
TRBV6-2/TRBV6-3,TRBJ2-7,13,-,-,TGTGCCAGCAGCAGGGGCGCCTCCTACGAGCAGTACTTC,CASSRGASYEQYF
TRBV9,TRBJ2-5,14,TRBD2,-,TGTGCCAGCAATGTAGCGGGCAACCAAGAGACCCAGTACTTC,CASNVAGNQETQYF
TRBV7-6,TRBJ2-5,16,-,-,TGTGCCAGCACTCTGGGGCAGGGGGGATTAGGAGAGACCCAGTACTTC,CASTLGQGGLGETQYF
TRBV5-1,TRBJ1-6,16,-,-,TGCGCCAGCAGCTTATATGAGCCAGGGTTCAACTCACCCCTCCACTTT,CASSLYEPGFNSPLHF
TRBV29-1,TRBJ2-3,14,TRBD2,-,TGCAGCGTGGGGAGACTAGCGGGGGCAGATACGCAGTATTTT,CSVGRLAGADTQYF
TRBV18,TRBJ2-6,20,TRBD2,-,TGTGCCAGCTCACCACGTACTCCCCTAGCGGGAGAACGTGGGGCCAACGTCCTGACTTTC,CASSPRTPLAGERGANVLTF
TRBV24-1,TRBJ2-7,12,TRBD1,-,TGTGCCAACCCAGACAGGGGTTACGAGCAGTACTTC,CANPDRGYEQYF
TRBV19,TRBJ2-7,13,TRBD1,-,TGTGCCAAAACGAGACAGGGGAAATACGAGCAGTACTTC,CAKTRQGKYEQYF
TRBV25-1,TRBJ2-7,13,-,-,TGTGCCAGCAGTGACAGGATCTCCTACGAGCAGTACTTC,CASSDRISYEQYF
TRBV4-1,TRBJ2-7,20,TRBD2,-,TGCGCCAGCAGCCAAATCGCGAAGACTAGCGGGAGGACTACCTCCTACGAGCAGTACTTC,CASSQIAKTSGRTTSYEQYF
TRBV20-1,TRBJ2-7,11,-,-,TGCAGTGCTAGGGGCCAGACCGGGCAGTACTTC,CSARGQTGQYF
TRBV18,TRBJ2-7,14,TRBD1,-,TGTGCCAGCTCACCAATACAGGGGGTCTACGAGCAGTACTTC,CASSPIQGVYEQYF
TRBV27,TRBJ2-1,18,-,once,TGTGCCAGCCTCCGACTTGGGGGGGCTTCGAGCTCCTACAATGAGCAGTTCTTC,CASLRLGGASSSYNEQFF